The TCR beta chain under discussion was sequenced for a study of blood T cells in healthy people across ages. No fewer than 7 million PBMCs went into each sample. Total RNA was extracted at no less than 5.5 micrograms per sample. Notes on the study in general: Long-lived donors exceeded aged donors in naive CD4+ cells and diversity.

Points on this clonotype: No antigen is known for it.

A J-beta primer mix and a sample-barcoded 5' primer were used in a second PCR of about 7 to 11 cycles. Sequencing recovered at least 2.5 million CDR3-containing paired-end reads from each sample. In TCRdb, the 5' RACE reads were re-called with MiXCR into one record per CDR3 protein. This sample carries roughly 680,000 distinct CDR3 sequences, over 20% of them seen once, and the ten largest clones take about 3.6%. This receptor was taken from a man in his 70s in good health. What was sequenced was blood.

The CDR3 loop is CASRVRDRGPQETQYF. In DNA, the CDR3 is TGTGCCAGCAGAGTCCGGGACAGGGGTCCCCAAGAGACCCAGTACTTC. The rearrangement links TRBV7-2 to TRBJ2-5; 10 bases are a match to TRBD1. Germline V gives CDR1 SGHTA, CDR2 FQGNSA. This CDR3 spans 16 amino acids. Trimming at V came to 6 bases and at J to 1 base, leaving 8 bases not matched to a gene.